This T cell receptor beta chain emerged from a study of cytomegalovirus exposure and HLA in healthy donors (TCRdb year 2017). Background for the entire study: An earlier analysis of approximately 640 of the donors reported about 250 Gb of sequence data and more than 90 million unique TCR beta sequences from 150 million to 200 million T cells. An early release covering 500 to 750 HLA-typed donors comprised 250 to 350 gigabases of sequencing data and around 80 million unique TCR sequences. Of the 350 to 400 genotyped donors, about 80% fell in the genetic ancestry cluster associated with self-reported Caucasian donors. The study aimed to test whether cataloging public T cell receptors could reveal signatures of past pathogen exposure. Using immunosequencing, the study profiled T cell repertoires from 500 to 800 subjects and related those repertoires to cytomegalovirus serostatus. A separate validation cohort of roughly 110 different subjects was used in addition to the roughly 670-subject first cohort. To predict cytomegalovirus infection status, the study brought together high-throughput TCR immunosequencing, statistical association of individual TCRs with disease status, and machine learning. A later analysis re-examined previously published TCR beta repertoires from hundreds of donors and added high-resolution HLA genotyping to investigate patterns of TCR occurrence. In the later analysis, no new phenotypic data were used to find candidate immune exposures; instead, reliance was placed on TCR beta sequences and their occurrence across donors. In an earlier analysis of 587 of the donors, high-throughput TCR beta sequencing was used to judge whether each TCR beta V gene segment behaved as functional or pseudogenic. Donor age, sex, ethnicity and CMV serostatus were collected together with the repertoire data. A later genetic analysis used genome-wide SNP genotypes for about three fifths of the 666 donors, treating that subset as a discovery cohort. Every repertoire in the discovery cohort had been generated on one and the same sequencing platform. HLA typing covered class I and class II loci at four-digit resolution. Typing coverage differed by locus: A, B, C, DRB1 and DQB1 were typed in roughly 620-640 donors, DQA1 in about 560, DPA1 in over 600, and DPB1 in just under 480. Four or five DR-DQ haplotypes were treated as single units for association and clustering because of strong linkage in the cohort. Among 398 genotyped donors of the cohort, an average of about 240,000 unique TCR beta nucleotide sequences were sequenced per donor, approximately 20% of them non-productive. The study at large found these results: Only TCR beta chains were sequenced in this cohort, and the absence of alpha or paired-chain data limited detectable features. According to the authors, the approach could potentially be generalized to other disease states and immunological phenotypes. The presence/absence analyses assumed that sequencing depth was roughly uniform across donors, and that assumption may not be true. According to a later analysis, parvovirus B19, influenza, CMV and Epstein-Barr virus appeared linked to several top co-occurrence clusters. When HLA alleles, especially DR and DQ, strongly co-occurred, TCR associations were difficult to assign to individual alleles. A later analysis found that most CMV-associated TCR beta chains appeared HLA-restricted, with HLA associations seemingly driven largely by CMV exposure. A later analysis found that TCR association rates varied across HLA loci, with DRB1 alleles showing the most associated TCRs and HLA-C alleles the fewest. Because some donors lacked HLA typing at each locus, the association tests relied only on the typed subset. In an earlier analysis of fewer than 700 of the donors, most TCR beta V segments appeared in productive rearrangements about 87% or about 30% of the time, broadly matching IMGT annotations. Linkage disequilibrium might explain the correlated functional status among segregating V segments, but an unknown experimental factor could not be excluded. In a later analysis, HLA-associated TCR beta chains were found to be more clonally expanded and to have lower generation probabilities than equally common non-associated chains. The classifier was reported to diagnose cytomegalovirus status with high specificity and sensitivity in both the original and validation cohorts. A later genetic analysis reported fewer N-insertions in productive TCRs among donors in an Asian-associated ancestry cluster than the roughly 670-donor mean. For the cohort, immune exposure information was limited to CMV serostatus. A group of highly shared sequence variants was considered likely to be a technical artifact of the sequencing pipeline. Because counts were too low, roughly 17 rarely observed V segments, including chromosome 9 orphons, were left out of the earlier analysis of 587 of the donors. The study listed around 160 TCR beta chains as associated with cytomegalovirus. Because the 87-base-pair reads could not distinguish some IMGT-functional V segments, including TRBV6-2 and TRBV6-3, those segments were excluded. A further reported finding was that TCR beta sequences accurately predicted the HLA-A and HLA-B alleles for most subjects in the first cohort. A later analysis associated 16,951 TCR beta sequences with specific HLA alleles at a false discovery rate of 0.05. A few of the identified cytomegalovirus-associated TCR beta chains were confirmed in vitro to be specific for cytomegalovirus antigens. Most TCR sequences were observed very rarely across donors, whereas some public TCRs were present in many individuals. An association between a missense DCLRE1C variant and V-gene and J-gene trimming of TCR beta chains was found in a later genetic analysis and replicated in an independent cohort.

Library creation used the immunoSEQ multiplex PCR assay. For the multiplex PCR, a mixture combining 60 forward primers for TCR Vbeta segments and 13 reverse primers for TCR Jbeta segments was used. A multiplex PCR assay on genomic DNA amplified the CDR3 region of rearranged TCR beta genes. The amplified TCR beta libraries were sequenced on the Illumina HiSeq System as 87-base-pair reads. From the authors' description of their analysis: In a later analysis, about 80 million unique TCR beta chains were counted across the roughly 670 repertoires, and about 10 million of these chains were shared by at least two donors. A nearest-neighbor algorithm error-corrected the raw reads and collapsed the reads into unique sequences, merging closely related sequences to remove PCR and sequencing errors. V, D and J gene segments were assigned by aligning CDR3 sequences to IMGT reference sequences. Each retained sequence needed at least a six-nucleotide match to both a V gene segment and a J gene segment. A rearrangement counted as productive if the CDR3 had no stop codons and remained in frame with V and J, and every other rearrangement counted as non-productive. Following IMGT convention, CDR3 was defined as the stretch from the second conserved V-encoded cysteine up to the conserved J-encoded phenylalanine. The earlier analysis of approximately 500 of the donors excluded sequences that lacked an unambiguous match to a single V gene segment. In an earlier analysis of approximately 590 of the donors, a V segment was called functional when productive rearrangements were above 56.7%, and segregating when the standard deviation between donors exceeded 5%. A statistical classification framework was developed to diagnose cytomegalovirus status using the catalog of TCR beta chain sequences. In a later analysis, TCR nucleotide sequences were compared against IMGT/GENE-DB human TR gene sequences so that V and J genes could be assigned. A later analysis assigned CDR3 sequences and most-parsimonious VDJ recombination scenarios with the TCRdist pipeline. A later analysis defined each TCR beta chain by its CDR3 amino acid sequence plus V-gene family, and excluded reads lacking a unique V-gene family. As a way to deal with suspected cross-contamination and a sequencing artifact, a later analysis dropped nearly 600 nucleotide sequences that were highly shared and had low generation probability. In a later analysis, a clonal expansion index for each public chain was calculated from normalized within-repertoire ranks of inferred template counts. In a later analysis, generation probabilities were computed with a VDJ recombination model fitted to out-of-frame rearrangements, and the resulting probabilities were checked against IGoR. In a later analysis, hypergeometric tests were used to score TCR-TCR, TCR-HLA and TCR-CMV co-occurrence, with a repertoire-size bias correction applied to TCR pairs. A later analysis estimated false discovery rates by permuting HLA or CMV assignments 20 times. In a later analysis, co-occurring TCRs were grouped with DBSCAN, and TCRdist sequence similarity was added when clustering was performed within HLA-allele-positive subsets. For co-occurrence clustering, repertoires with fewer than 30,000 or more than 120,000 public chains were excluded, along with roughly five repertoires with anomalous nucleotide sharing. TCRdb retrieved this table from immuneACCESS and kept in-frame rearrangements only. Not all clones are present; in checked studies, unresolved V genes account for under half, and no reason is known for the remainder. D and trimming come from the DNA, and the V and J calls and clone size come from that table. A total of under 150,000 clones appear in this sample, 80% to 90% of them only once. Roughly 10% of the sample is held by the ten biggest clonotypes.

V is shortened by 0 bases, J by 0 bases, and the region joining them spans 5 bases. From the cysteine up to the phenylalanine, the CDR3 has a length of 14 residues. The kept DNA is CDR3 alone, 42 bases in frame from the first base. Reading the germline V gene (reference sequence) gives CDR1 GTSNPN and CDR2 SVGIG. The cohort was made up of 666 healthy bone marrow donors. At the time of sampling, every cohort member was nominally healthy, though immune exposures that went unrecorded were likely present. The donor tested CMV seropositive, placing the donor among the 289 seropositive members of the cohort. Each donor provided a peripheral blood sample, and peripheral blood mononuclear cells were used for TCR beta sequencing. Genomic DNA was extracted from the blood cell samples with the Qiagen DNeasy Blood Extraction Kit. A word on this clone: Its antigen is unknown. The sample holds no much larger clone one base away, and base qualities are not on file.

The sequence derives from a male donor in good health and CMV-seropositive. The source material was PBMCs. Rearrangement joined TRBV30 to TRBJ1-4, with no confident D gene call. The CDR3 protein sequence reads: CAWSVRATNEKLFF. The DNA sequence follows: TGTGCCTGGAGTGTACGAGCAACTAATGAAAAACTGTTTTTT.